The 21 T cell receptor beta chains below were found in one sample sequenced in a study of regulatory T cells in long-lasting Graves disease. Time point in this sample: newly diagnosed GD, antithyroid drugs for less than 3 months. The TCR library used RNA extracted from PBMCs. Building of the TCR beta libraries involved iRepertoire HTBI primers and Arm-PCR of CDR3 regions. TCRdb independently ran MiXCR on the multiplex PCR reads; one entry per CDR3 protein. The table has 390,000 or so distinct CDR3 sequences, roughly 12% seen once. The sample was also linked to a second study, of T cells in Graves' hyperthyroidism and ophthalmopathy.

The specimen was peripheral blood mononuclear cells (PBMCs), collected at new diagnosis, from a patient treated with antithyroid drugs. All receptors derive from a woman between 18 and 30 years old with Graves disease.

This clonotype was counted many times. The genes are TRBV12-3 or TRBV12-4 and TRBJ1-1; weak D call: TRBD1 (5 bases). This CDR3 has 16 residues. The V gene lost 4 bases and the J gene lost 4 bases, with 19 bases spanning the gap. The CDR3 region has the DNA TGTGCCAGCAGTTCACCACCCCCCCGAGGGGCCACTGAAGCTTTCTTT. Amino acid sequence: CASSSPPPRGATEAFF.

The rearrangement uses TRBV4-1 and TRBJ2-5; TRBD1 aligns across 8 bases. V lost 4 bases to trimming and J lost 2 bases; unmatched junction nucleotides: 12. The CDR3 spans 17 residues. CDR1 is MGHRA, CDR2 YSYEKL, per germline. Written as DNA, the CDR3 is TGCGCCAGCAGCCCACTTAGGGCAGGGGGCATTCAAGAGACCCAGTACTTC. Translation gives CASSPLRAGGIQETQYF.

The table lists this clonotype with many counts. The chain employs TRBV11-2 and TRBJ2-7; D remains ambiguous. Germline V gives CDR1 SGHAT, CDR2 FQNNGV. This CDR3 spans 13 amino acids. V shed 5 bases and J shed 4 bases, with 12 bases lying between them. The CDR3, as DNA: TGTGCCAGCAGCCCCAGTAGGGAATACGAGCAGTACTTC. Translated: CASSPSREYEQYF.

The chain joins TRBV7-3 to TRBJ1-1; 8 bases are shared with TRBD1. The germline V gene encodes CDR1 SGHTA and CDR2 FQGTGA. The J segment lost 7 bases and the V segment lost 5 bases, leaving 6 bases of the junction unmatched. The CDR3 loop spans 13 amino acids. The CDR3 coding sequence is TGTGCCAGCAGCATGGACAGGGTGAGTGAAGCTTTCTTT. This sequence encodes CASSMDRVSEAFF.

As to this clonotype: This may arise from a read error, as a much more abundant clone is one base away. Without the conserved terminal phenylalanine or tryptophan, this CDR3 likely stems from a read error. V and J are TRBV19 and TRBJ1-1; 9 bases line up with TRBD1. The germline V gene has CDR1 LNHDA and CDR2 SQIVND (reference sequence). This CDR3 is 16 amino acids long. V shed 5 bases and J 2 bases; nucleotides not matched to a gene: 9. CDR3 in DNA: TGTGCCAGTAGTTCTCGACAGGGGGGTATCAACACTGAAGCTTTCCTT. Translation: CASSSRQGGINTEAFL.

This clonotype was picked up many times. The chain links TRBV7-2 to TRBJ2-3; TRBD1 aligns across 8 bases. The germline CDR1 and CDR2 sequences are SGHTA and FQGNSA. V dropped 3 bases and J dropped 1; count of bases not matched to a gene: 0. This CDR3 is 14 amino acids long. In DNA, the CDR3 is TGTGCCAGCAGCTTGGGACAGGGCACAGATACGCAGTATTTT. Residues: CASSLGQGTDTQYF.

This clonotype has a count of ten or more. This chain joins TRBV6-1 and TRBJ2-7; a weak D match, TRBD2 (5 bases). Germline assignment: CDR1 MNHNS and CDR2 SASEGT. Trimming removed 2 bases at V and 4 bases at J, with 12 bases between. The CDR3 sequence is 14 residues long. Here the CDR3 DNA reads TGTGCCAGCAGTGAAACGGGGTCCCGATACGAGCAGTACGTC. Its protein product is CASSETGSRYEQYV.

The CDR3 DNA follows: TGTGCCAGCAGTACACCGGAGGGGCTGGAAGAGACCCAGTACTTC. This codes for CASSTPEGLEETQYF. This chain joins TRBV12-3 or TRBV12-4 and TRBJ2-1; D possibly corresponds to TRBD2 (6 bases). The tail of the sequence fits TRBJ2-5 better, so the J call may be wrong. This CDR3 has 15 residues.

This clonotype was detected a few times. V usage is TRBV4-3 and J usage is TRBJ2-7; TRBD2 aligns across 7 bases. This CDR3 region has 15 residues. The germline V gene encodes CDR1 LGHNA and CDR2 YSLEER. Trimming removed 1 base from V and 3 bases from J; junction bases left unmatched: 6. For the CDR3, the DNA is TGCGCCAGCAGCCAAGTTCTAGCGGAGAACTACGAGCAGTACTTC. As protein: CASSQVLAENYEQYF.

The CDR3, as DNA: TGTGCCAGCAGCTTAGCGCCCACTAGCGAGGGGGGCGAGCAGTACTTC. The encoded protein is CASSLAPTSEGGEQYF. V gene TRBV7-2 combines with J gene TRBJ2-7; TRBD2 is a possible D gene (7 bases). CDR1 and CDR2 (germline): SGHTA, FQGNSA. V shed 0 bases and J shed 6 bases, with 18 bases lying between them. The CDR3 totals 16 residues.

This clonotype was detected ten times or more. The genes are TRBV7-6 and TRBJ2-1, with D tentatively TRBD2 (5 bases). The CDR3 runs to 16 residues. Germline CDR1 reads SGHVS; CDR2 reads FNYEAQ. Trimming stripped 4 bases from V and 1 base from J, with 14 bases between. This chain's CDR3 is CASSSSPRGSYNEQFF. CDR3 in DNA: TGTGCCAGCAGCTCCTCTCCCCGGGGTTCCTACAATGAGCAGTTCTTC.

This chain links TRBV12-3 or TRBV12-4 with TRBJ2-4, with a weak D call TRBD1 (6 bases). V dropped 3 bases and J dropped 6 bases, with 12 bases sitting between them. This CDR3 comprises 14 residues. In DNA, the CDR3 is TGTGCCAGCAGTTTCGGCAGGGACATAAACATTCAGTACTTC. Translation gives CASSFGRDINIQYF.

This clonotype has a handful of counts. This chain uses TRBV2 with TRBJ1-4; 12 bases map to TRBD1. Germline CDR1 SNHLY, CDR2 FYNNEI. The CDR3 runs 14 residues. V shed 4 bases, J shed 8 bases, and the junction held 2 bases outside the gene matches. The CDR3 is CASSAGTGGEKLFF. The DNA of the CDR3 is TGTGCCAGCAGTGCCGGGACAGGGGGCGAAAAACTGTTTTTT.

Remarks on this clonotype: This clone may be a read error of a much larger clone one base away. This sequence joins TRBV28 and TRBJ2-2; unclear D gene. Between the trimmed V and J ends, which lost 7 bases and 3 bases, there was a span of 12 bases. The CDR3 sequence is 14 residues long. CDR1 and CDR2 from the germline V gene are MDHEN and SYDVKM. The CDR3 here is CASNLGTYTGELFF. The CDR3 DNA reads as TGTGCCAGCAATCTTGGCACATACACCGGGGAGCTGTTTTTT.

Ten or more counts support this clonotype. The gene calls are TRBV20-1 and TRBJ2-7; D is possibly TRBD2 (7 bases). Germline CDR1 reads DFQATT; CDR2 reads SNEGSKA (reference sequence). The CDR3 extends over 15 amino acids. The V end lost 1 base, the J end lost 5 bases, and 18 bases lay between the germline ends. CDR3 in amino acids: CSARGVRGQQDEQYF. CDR3 bases: TGCAGTGCTAGAGGAGTGCGGGGGCAGCAGGACGAGCAGTACTTC.

This clonotype was recorded many times. The chain couples TRBV6-1 to TRBJ1-1; maybe TRBD1 (6 bases). The CDR3 covers 12 residues. V lost 5 bases and J lost 11, with 15 bases in between. CDR1 MNHNS and CDR2 SASEGT come from the germline V gene. CDR3 nucleotides: TGTGCCAGCAGTCCCGGGACACTCAATGCTTTCTTT. It codes for CASSPGTLNAFF.

The CDR3 reads CSAEDGAHSGANVLTF. Written as DNA, the CDR3 is TGCAGTGCAGAGGACGGTGCCCACTCTGGGGCCAACGTCCTGACTTTC. This chain joins TRBV20-1 and TRBJ2-6; no reliable D call. Germline V gives CDR1 DFQATT, CDR2 SNEGSKA (reference sequence). This CDR3 contains 16 residues. V was trimmed by 6 bases and J by 0 bases, leaving 15 bases between them.

The chain joins TRBV15 to TRBJ2-7; weak D call: TRBD1 (6 bases). Germline-derived CDR1 and CDR2 are LNHNV and YYDKDF (reference sequence). V shed 3 bases and J shed 5 bases, with 14 bases lying between them. The CDR3 has 14 amino acids. For the CDR3, the DNA is TGTGCCACCAGCAGCGCCGGGGACATCCACGAGCAGTACTTC. Protein product: CATSSAGDIHEQYF.

There are many counts of this clonotype. The J gene is TRBJ2-1, the V gene TRBV20-1, with TRBD1 as a possible D gene (5 bases). The CDR3 is 17 amino acids. Germline CDR1 reads DFQATT; CDR2 reads SNEGSKA (reference sequence). V was shortened by 5 bases and J by 6 bases, with 26 bases between the two germline ends. CDR3 in amino acids: CSAHAPLGSPQGNEQFF. The CDR3 DNA follows: TGCAGTGCTCACGCTCCTTTGGGCTCCCCCCAGGGCAATGAGCAGTTCTTC.

This clonotype was seen at least ten times. The rearrangement links TRBV20-1 to TRBJ2-1; D gene uncertain. This CDR3 region has 12 residues. Germline V gene lookup returns CDR1 DFQATT and CDR2 SNEGSKA (reference sequence). The V and J ends lost 6 bases and 4 bases respectively, with 10 bases between them. The CDR3 DNA is TGCAGTGCCAGTCGACGGTACAATGAGCAGTTCTTC. Protein: CSASRRYNEQFF.

The chain couples TRBV20-1 to TRBJ1-1, with 7 bases matching TRBD1. V lost 6 bases, J lost 4 bases, and 5 bases stayed unmatched. Germline V gene data show CDR1 as DFQATT and CDR2 as SNEGSKA (reference sequence). This CDR3 spans 12 amino acids. Here the CDR3 DNA reads TGCAGTGCCGCTCAGGGGGTCACTGAAGCTTTCTTT. Translating gives CSAAQGVTEAFF.